These 18 T cell receptor beta chains were sequenced from one sample in a study of T cells in Graves' hyperthyroidism and ophthalmopathy. From RNA transcripts, TCR beta CDR3 regions were amplified. An initial round of RT-PCR targeting the TCR CDR3 relied on the HTBI primer set. MiXCR was run by TCRdb on the multiplex PCR reads, yielding one entry per CDR3 protein. The sample carries around 600,000 distinct CDR3 sequences, about 14% recorded once. Specimen: blood. The source of these receptors is a woman in her forties or fifties with Graves' ophthalmopathy.

At least ten counts were recorded for this clonotype. The genes are TRBV28 and TRBJ1-1; D might be TRBD1 (5 bases). Trimming pared 6 bases from V and 0 bases from J, leaving 14 bases between. The CDR3 is 15 residues long. Germline lookup yields CDR1 MDHEN and CDR2 SYDVKM. The CDR3 spells CASSLTPTVNTEAFF. As DNA, the CDR3 is TGTGCCAGCAGCCTAACCCCGACAGTGAACACTGAAGCTTTCTTT.

This clonotype was counted only a few times. CDR3 residues: CASSLRLAGNPDTQYF. CDR3 in DNA: TGTGCCAGCAGCTTACGACTAGCCGGCAATCCGGATACGCAGTATTTT. V and J are TRBV7-9 and TRBJ2-3; 7 bases map to TRBD2. Losses at the gene ends were 2 bases for V and 6 bases for J; bases not matched to a gene: 11. The CDR3 sequence is 16 residues long. Germline values: CDR1 SEHNR, CDR2 FQNEAQ (reference sequence).

This clonotype was picked up many times. This sequence joins TRBV18 and TRBJ2-1; 9 bases fit TRBD1. After removal of 8 bases from V and 4 bases from J, the junction contained 9 bases not matched to a gene. The CDR3 runs to 15 residues. Germline values: CDR1 KGHSH, CDR2 LQKENI. CDR3 nucleotide sequence: TGTGCCAGCAGCCCACCGGGACAGGGATACAATGAGCAGTTCTTC. Its protein product is CASSPPGQGYNEQFF.

The chain links TRBV5-1 to TRBJ2-3; 12 bases line up with TRBD2. The germline V gene encodes CDR1 SGHRS and CDR2 YFSETQ. V gave up 7 bases and J gave up 4 bases; unmatched junction bases: 10. The CDR3 is 16 amino acids. The CDR3 region is CASSPALAGGPDTQYF. As DNA, the CDR3 is TGCGCCAGCTCGCCGGCGCTAGCGGGAGGGCCAGATACGCAGTATTTT.

The gene calls are TRBV10-3 and TRBJ2-2, with 7 bases fitting TRBD2. The CDR3 runs to 13 residues. V lost 10 bases, J lost 6 bases, and 8 bases stayed unmatched. Germline V gene data show CDR1 as ENHRY and CDR2 as SYGVKD. CDR3 sequence (DNA): TGTGCCAGCATGGGCCGGGGGGCCGGGGAGCTGTTTTTT. Protein: CASMGRGAGELFF.

This clonotype was counted only a few times. The chain links TRBV28 to TRBJ2-1, with a tentative D call TRBD1 (6 bases). Per germline, CDR1 MDHEN and CDR2 SYDVKM. V lost 5 bases, J lost 0 bases, and 20 bases lay in between. The CDR3 covers 18 residues. The CDR3 bases are TGTGCCAGCAGTGATTTGGGTCAGGGGCCTACCTCCTACAATGAGCAGTTCTTC. Protein product: CASSDLGQGPTSYNEQFF.

This clonotype was recorded at least ten times. The genes are TRBV20-1 and TRBJ2-3, with D uncertain. CDR3 length: 12 amino acids. The V gene lost 4 bases and the J gene lost 0 bases, with 5 bases spanning the gap. Germline values: CDR1 DFQATT, CDR2 SNEGSKA (reference sequence). CDR3 in amino acids: CSATPSTDTQYF. Here the CDR3 DNA reads TGCAGTGCTACACCGAGCACAGATACGCAGTATTTT.

The chain recombines TRBV18 with TRBJ2-7; 8 bases are shared with TRBD2. Germline CDR1 and CDR2: KGHSH and LQKENI. The CDR3 is 16 residues long. The junction had 6 bases not matched to a gene; V was cut back by 0 bases and J by 2 bases. The CDR3 DNA reads TGTGCCAGCTCACCACCTTCTAGCGGGCACGCCTACGAGCAGTACTTC. Translation: CASSPPSSGHAYEQYF.

Points on this clonotype: A read error may be the cause here, since a much bigger clone is one base away. The J gene is TRBJ1-6, the V gene TRBV28; no clear D. The CDR3 sequence is 12 residues long. The germline gives CDR1 MDHEN, CDR2 SYDVKM. Trimming removed 3 bases at V and 12 bases at J, with 9 bases between. The CDR3 DNA is TGTGCCAGCAGTTTTTCGTCTTTACCCCTCCACTTT. Translating gives CASSFSSLPLHF.

The table lists this clonotype with many counts. In DNA, the CDR3 is TGTGCCAGCAGTGAAAAGAAAGCAGTAGTTCGGGAAAAACTGTTTTTT. Residues: CASSEKKAVVREKLFF. This chain uses TRBV2 with TRBJ1-4, with D unclear. The CDR3 covers 16 residues. In germline, CDR1 is SNHLY, CDR2 FYNNEI. The ends were cut back, 2 bases at V and 8 bases at J, with 18 bases in the middle.

At least ten counts were recorded for this clonotype. The V gene is TRBV4-1, the J gene TRBJ2-3; D may correspond to TRBD1 or TRBD2 (5 bases each). The CDR3 totals 17 residues. V dropped 1 base and J dropped 1 base, with 15 bases sitting between them. Germline V gene sequence: CDR1 MGHRA, CDR2 YSYEKL. The CDR3 spells CASSQVFQGEGTDTQYF. In DNA, the CDR3 is TGCGCCAGCAGCCAAGTTTTCCAGGGAGAAGGCACAGATACGCAGTATTTT.

At least ten counts were recorded for this clonotype. The chain is built from TRBV6-2 or TRBV6-3 and TRBJ2-1; possible D gene TRBD2, 5 bases. Germline CDR1 reads MNHEY; CDR2 reads SVGEGT. V was cut by 6 bases and J by 9 bases, with 18 bases left in between. CDR3 length: 14 residues. CDR3 bases: TGTGCCAGCAGCCTCAGACTCGGAGGTGCTGAGCAGTTCTTC. Its protein is CASSLRLGGAEQFF.

This clonotype was found a few times. V gene TRBV29-1 combines with J gene TRBJ2-1; 9 bases line up with TRBD2. V trimming: 8 bases; J trimming: 5 bases; junction bases outside the gene matches: 10. Germline V gene sequence: CDR1 SQVTM, CDR2 ANQGSEA. CDR3 length: 14 residues. CDR3 nucleotide sequence: TGCAGCACGGCCCGGCTAGCGGGGAACAATGAGCAGTTCTTC. Translated, it gives CSTARLAGNNEQFF.

On this clonotype: With a much larger clone just one base away, this may be a read error. Here the CDR3 reads CASIGYYNTPLHF. The CDR3 region has the DNA TGTGCCAGCATAGGATACTATAATACACCCCTCCACTTT. The chain has TRBV28 and TRBJ1-6; D remains ambiguous. Germline V gene lookup returns CDR1 MDHEN and CDR2 SYDVKM. The CDR3 consists of 13 residues. Based on the CDR3 plus reference TRBV28 and TRBJ1-6, the full variable domain is DVKVTQSSRYLVKRTGEKVFLECVQDMDHENMFWYRQDPGLGLRLIYFSYDVKMKEKGDIPEGYSVSREKKERFSLILESASTNQTSMYLCASIGYYNTPLHFGNGTRLTVT.

This clonotype came up a few times. This may stem from a read error, because a much larger clone lies one nucleotide away. This chain links TRBV5-5 with TRBJ2-2; D possibly uses TRBD1 or TRBD2 (5 bases each). Germline V CDR1 and CDR2: SGHKS, YYEKEE (reference sequence). The CDR3 has 13 residues. This CDR3 reads CASSLMDTGEPFF. Here the CDR3 DNA reads TGTGCCAGCAGCTTGATGGACACCGGGGAGCCGTTTTTT.

In this sample, this clonotype turned up many times. The genes are TRBV7-3 and TRBJ2-5; 8 bases match TRBD2. J was trimmed by 5 bases and V by 4 bases; bases with no gene match: 12. Germline V gives CDR1 SGHTA, CDR2 FQGTGA. The CDR3 is made up of 16 amino acids. The DNA for the CDR3 is TGTGCCAGCAGCTCTCCCGAGGGAGCGGGAGACGAGACCCAGTACTTC. Translation: CASSSPEGAGDETQYF.

This clonotype appeared many times. The rearrangement uses TRBV12-5 and TRBJ2-1, with 9 bases identical to TRBD2. CDR1 is LGHNT, CDR2 FRNRAP, per germline. The length of the CDR3 is 15 residues. V was clipped by 0 bases and J by 6 bases; unmatched bases: 3. CDR3 DNA: TGTGCTAGTGGTTTGGTTGGGGGACTAGCCAATGAGCAGTTCTTC. It specifies CASGLVGGLANEQFF. Using reference TRBV12-5 and TRBJ2-1 for the parts outside the CDR3, the full variable domain is DARVTQTPRHKVTEMGQEVTMRCQPILGHNTVFWYRQTMMQGLELLAYFRNRAPLDDSGMPKDRFSAEMPDATLATLKIQPSEPRDSAVYFCASGLVGGLANEQFFGPGTRLTVL.

This clonotype was counted at least ten times. The CDR3 spells CASSLARAAGELFF. The CDR3 coding sequence is TGTGCCAGCAGCTTAGCTAGGGCCGCCGGGGAGCTGTTTTTT. The V and J genes are TRBV11-2 and TRBJ2-2; D gene ambiguous. The CDR3 runs to 14 residues. Germline lookup yields CDR1 SGHAT and CDR2 FQNNGV. Trimming removed 1 base from V and 6 bases from J, with 9 bases in between.